This T cell receptor (beta chain) was sequenced for a study of breast tumors, draining lymph nodes, adjacent tissues. Via MiXCR, TCRdb re-called the multiplex PCR reads, giving one row per CDR3 protein. The sample consists of around 13,000 distinct CDR3 sequences, 70% of them appearing once. Germline V gives CDR1 GTSNPN, CDR2 SVGIG (reference sequence). The CDR3 is made up of 14 amino acids. J lost 12 bases, V lost 2 bases, and 16 bases had no gene match. Of note for this clonotype: Its target is not known.

Whole-study results and caveats: Tumor repertoires ranked between lymph nodes and nontumor tissue in diversity, with V and J gene preferences. Luminal-like breast cancer showed significantly greater tumor-nontumor repertoire similarity than basal-like breast cancer did. Findings are consistent with lymph node origin and intratumoral expansion of most tumor T cells. Data only fit, rather than demonstrated, lymph node origin of most tumor T cells.

The sequenced material came from tumor-adjacent breast tissue. This chain links TRBV30 with TRBJ2-7; 7 positions match TRBD2. The TCR sequence derives from a female donor with breast cancer. Some clones in this sample may be carry-over from other donors' samples. CDR3 coding DNA: TGTGCCTGGAGTCGGACTAGTGGTTATTACGCGCGGTACTTC. Its protein is CAWSRTSGYYARYF. Using reference TRBV30 and TRBJ2-7 for the parts outside the CDR3, the full variable domain is SQTIHQWPATLVQPVGSPLSLECTVEGTSNPNLYWYRQAAGRGLQLLFYSVGIGQISSEVPQNLSASRPQDRQFILSSKKLLLSDSGFYLCAWSRTSGYYARYFGPGTRLTVT.